These 18 T cell receptor beta chains originate from one sample sequenced in a study of shared clonotypes between healthy human individuals. The assay was immunoSEQ multiplex PCR, and TCRdb's table has in-frame clones only and misses some. The table shows approximately 1,000,000 clones, with approximately 80% occurring only once. Sequencing input: memory CD4+ T cells from PBMCs. The subset is: CD45RA-negative fraction. The receptor source for this set is a man aged 18-30 years in good health. Some clones in this sample may be carry-over from other donors' samples.

This clone came up once. V is TRBV30 and J is TRBJ1-3; 10 bases fit TRBD1. The CDR3 consists of 12 residues. Trimming at V came to 5 bases and at J to 7 bases, leaving 2 bases not matched to a gene. The germline V gene encodes CDR1 GTSNPN and CDR2 SVGIG (reference sequence). CDR3: CAWGTGVNTIYF. The CDR3 DNA reads TGTGCCTGGGGGACAGGGGTGAACACCATATATTTT.

The chain carries TRBV9 and TRBJ1-1; D is unresolved. Trimming pared 4 bases from V and 7 bases from J, leaving 14 bases between. The CDR3 has 13 residues. Germline assignment: CDR1 SGDLS and CDR2 YYNGEE. In DNA, the CDR3 is TGTGCCAGCAGCCCAGTGAGGGTCAGTGAAGCTTTCTTT. It translates to CASSPVRVSEAFF.

Notes on this clone: This CDR3 is also generated by other DNA sequences in the sample. The rearrangement links TRBV7-9 to TRBJ2-7; no definite D call. Germline CDR1 and CDR2: SEHNR and FQNEAQ (reference sequence). V was trimmed by 3 bases and J by 3 bases, leaving 6 bases between them. This CDR3 is 12 amino acids long. For the CDR3, the DNA is TGTGCCAGCAGCTTGTCGAGCTACGAGCAGTACTTC. Translating gives CASSLSSYEQYF. Together with reference TRBV7-9 and TRBJ2-7, the CDR3 gives the full variable domain: DTGVSQNPRHKITKRGQNVTFRCDPISEHNRLYWYRQTLGQGPEFLTYFQNEAQLEKSRLLSDRFSAERPKGSFSTLEIQRTEQGDSAMYLCASSLSSYEQYFGPGTRLTVT.

This chain joins TRBV2 and TRBJ2-7; D might be TRBD1 (6 bases). Germline values: CDR1 SNHLY, CDR2 FYNNEI. This CDR3 contains 16 residues. V lost 7 bases and J 0 bases, leaving 19 bases between the germline ends. The CDR3 is CASTKGLTGLSYEQYF. DNA of the CDR3: TGTGCCAGCACAAAAGGGTTAACAGGGCTCTCCTACGAGCAGTACTTC.

Of note for this clone: The sample carries other DNA sequences with the same CDR3. The V call is TRBV19, the J call TRBJ1-2, with 7 bases matching TRBD1. The germline CDR1 and CDR2 sequences are LNHDA and SQIVND (reference sequence). The CDR3 sequence is 13 residues long. V lost 3 bases to trimming and J lost 5 bases; unmatched junction nucleotides: 3. CDR3 protein: CASSISGQYGYTF. The CDR3 DNA reads TGTGCCAGTAGTATCTCGGGACAGTATGGCTACACCTTC.

The chain carries TRBV2 and TRBJ1-4; D possibly corresponds to TRBD1 (5 bases). The CDR3 has 15 residues. Germline CDR1 and CDR2: SNHLY and FYNNEI. V lost 4 bases and J 16 bases, leaving 25 bases between the germline ends. In nucleotides, the CDR3 is TGTGCCAGCAGTGCTGAGGGGCTTAGCATAGGAAACACGTTTTTT. The encoded protein is CASSAEGLSIGNTFF.

This chain connects TRBV5-1 to TRBJ2-4; the D is unclear. V gave up 1 base and J gave up 4 bases, with 12 bases separating them. This CDR3 has 15 residues. Germline V lookup: CDR1 SGHRS, CDR2 YFSETQ. CDR3 DNA sequence: TGCGCCAGCAGCTTGATTGGAGACCCAAAAAACATTCAGTACTTC. It encodes CASSLIGDPKNIQYF.

This clone has just a few counts. The chain couples TRBV2 to TRBJ1-1; no firm D call. V dropped 6 bases and J dropped 1 base, with 12 bases sitting between them. The V gene's germline CDR1 is SNHLY and CDR2 FYNNEI. The CDR3 loop spans 14 amino acids. The CDR3 DNA is TGTGCCAGCAGGTTGCGTTCAGAGAACACTGAAGCTTTCTTT. As protein: CASRLRSENTEAFF.

In the case of this clone: The sample carries other DNA sequences with the same CDR3. The chain couples TRBV2 to TRBJ2-5; D is unclear. The CDR3 sequence is 12 residues long. V lost 3 bases and J lost 5, with 7 bases in between. CDR1 is SNHLY and CDR2 is FYNNEI in the germline V gene. The chain's CDR3 is CASSEGSETQYF. The CDR3 DNA sequence: TGTGCCAGCAGTGAGGGTTCGGAGACCCAGTACTTC.

Worth noting for this clone: A much larger clone is a single base away; this may be a read error. The chain couples TRBV5-4 to TRBJ2-3; D is unclear. Germline-derived CDR1 and CDR2 are SGHNT and YYREEE (reference sequence). V lost 1 base to trimming and J lost 4 bases, with 4 bases between them. This CDR3 spans 12 amino acids. The CDR3 reads CASSLRADTQYF. The CDR3 coding sequence is TGTGCCAGCAGCTTGAGGGCAGATACGCAGTATTTT.

V gene TRBV28 combines with J gene TRBJ2-7; 7 bases agree with TRBD1. V was pared by 7 bases and J by 0 bases, with 9 bases of the junction left unmatched. Germline V gives CDR1 MDHEN, CDR2 SYDVKM. This CDR3 spans 15 amino acids. CDR3 DNA: TGTGCCAGCATCCGGGACAGTCAAAGCTCCTACGAGCAGTACTTC. Translation gives CASIRDSQSSYEQYF.

The rearrangement links TRBV7-2 to TRBJ2-7; D possibly matches TRBD1 or TRBD2 (6 bases each). Trimming left V 6 bases short and J 6 bases short, with 18 bases between. CDR1 SGHTA and CDR2 FQGNSA come from the germline V gene. The CDR3 covers 14 residues. The CDR3 nucleotides are TGTGCCAGCAGTCGTCAGGGGAGGCCTGGCGAGCAGTACTTC. It yields the protein CASSRQGRPGEQYF.

This chain uses TRBV28 with TRBJ1-2, with 7 bases identical to TRBD1. CDR1 is MDHEN and CDR2 is SYDVKM in the germline V gene. Trimming cost V 5 bases and J 2 bases; bases outside gene matches: 5. This CDR3 has 14 amino acids. The CDR3: CASSEGGANYGYTF. CDR3 in DNA: TGTGCCAGCAGTGAAGGGGGCGCGAACTATGGCTACACCTTC.

This chain links TRBV28 with TRBJ2-3, with 8 bases identical to TRBD2. CDR1 MDHEN and CDR2 SYDVKM come from the germline V gene. The J segment lost 1 base and the V segment lost 5 bases, leaving 26 bases of the junction unmatched. The CDR3 has 22 amino acids. The CDR3 protein is CASSAHGGGGRMSFAGTDTQYF. The CDR3 DNA reads TGTGCCAGCAGTGCCCATGGGGGGGGCGGGAGGATGTCGTTTGCGGGCACAGATACGCAGTATTTT.

This chain connects TRBV18 to TRBJ2-5, with 8 nucleotides matching TRBD1. The trim removed 4 bases at V and 4 bases at J, leaving 14 bases unmatched. CDR1 is KGHSH, CDR2 LQKENI, per germline. The CDR3 has 17 residues. The CDR3 is CASSQQRTGNSRETQYF. The CDR3 DNA follows: TGTGCCAGCTCACAACAAAGGACAGGGAATTCTCGAGAGACCCAGTACTTC.

The chain employs TRBV28 and TRBJ1-2, with D uncertain. The length of the CDR3 is 13 residues. The V end was cut by 3 bases, the J end by 8 bases, with 13 bases between. Germline CDR1 and CDR2: MDHEN and SYDVKM. The CDR3 protein is CASSLDGPYGYTF. Written as DNA, the CDR3 is TGTGCCAGCAGTTTGGACGGACCGTACGGCTACACCTTC.

This clone was seen only once. V and J are TRBV28 and TRBJ1-2; 7 bases map to TRBD1. CDR1 is MDHEN and CDR2 is SYDVKM in the germline V gene. There are 17 residues in the CDR3. Unmatched junction bases numbered 11, after V lost 2 bases and J lost 2 bases. The DNA for the CDR3 is TGTGCCAGCAGTTTAATAGGGGCCAGGGGGAACAACTATGGCTACACCTTC. It specifies CASSLIGARGNNYGYTF.

V is TRBV11-3 and J is TRBJ2-3, with 7 nucleotides matching TRBD2. V was pared by 5 bases and J by 1 base, with 6 bases of the junction left unmatched. Germline values: CDR1 SGHNT, CDR2 YENEEA. CDR3 length: 15 residues. As DNA, the CDR3 is TGTGCCAGCAGCAGTAGCGGGTTGGGCACAGATACGCAGTATTTT. Its protein product is CASSSSGLGTDTQYF.